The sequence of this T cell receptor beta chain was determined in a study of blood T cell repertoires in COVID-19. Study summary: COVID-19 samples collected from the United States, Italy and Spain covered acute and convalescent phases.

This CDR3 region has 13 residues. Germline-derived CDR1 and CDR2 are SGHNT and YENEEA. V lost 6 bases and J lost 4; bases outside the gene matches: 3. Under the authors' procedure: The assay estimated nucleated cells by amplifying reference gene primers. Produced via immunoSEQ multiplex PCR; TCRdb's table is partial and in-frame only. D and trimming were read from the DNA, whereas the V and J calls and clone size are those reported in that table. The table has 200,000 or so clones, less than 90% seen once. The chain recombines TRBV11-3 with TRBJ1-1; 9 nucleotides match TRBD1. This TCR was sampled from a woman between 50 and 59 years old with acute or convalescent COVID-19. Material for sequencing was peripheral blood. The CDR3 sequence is CASRETGGTEAFF. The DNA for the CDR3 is TGTGCCAGCAGGGAGACAGGGGGCACTGAAGCTTTCTTT. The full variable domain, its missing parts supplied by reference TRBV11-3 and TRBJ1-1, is EAGVVQSPRYKIIEKKQPVAFWCNPISGHNTLYWYLQNLGQGPELLIRYENEEAVDDSQLPKDRFSAERLKGVDSTLKIQPAELGDSAVYLCASRETGGTEAFFGQGTRLTVV.